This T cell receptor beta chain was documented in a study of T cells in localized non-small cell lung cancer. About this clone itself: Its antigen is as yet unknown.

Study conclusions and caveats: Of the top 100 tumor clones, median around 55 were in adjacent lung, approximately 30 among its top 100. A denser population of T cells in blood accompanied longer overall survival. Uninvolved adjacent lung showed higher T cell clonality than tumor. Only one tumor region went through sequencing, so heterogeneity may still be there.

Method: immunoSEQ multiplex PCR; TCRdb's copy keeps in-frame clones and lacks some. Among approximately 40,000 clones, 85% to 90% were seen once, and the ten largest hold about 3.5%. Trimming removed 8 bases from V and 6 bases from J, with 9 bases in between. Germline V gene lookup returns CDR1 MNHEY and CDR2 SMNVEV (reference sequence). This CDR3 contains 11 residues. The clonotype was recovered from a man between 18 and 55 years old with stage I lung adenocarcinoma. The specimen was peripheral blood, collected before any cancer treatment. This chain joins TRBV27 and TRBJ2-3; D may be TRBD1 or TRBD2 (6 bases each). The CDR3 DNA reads TGTGCCAGCTTAGGGGGGGATACGCAGTATTTT. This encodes CASLGGDTQYF.